The present T cell receptor beta chain was sequenced within a study of a mutant IDH1 vaccine in newly diagnosed glioma. Overall study context: Before enrollment, the patients had been treated with radiotherapy alone, temozolomide alone, or both together. Most of them had received both.

The CDR3 contains 15 residues. The germline CDR1 and CDR2 sequences are LNHDA and SQIVND (reference sequence). V gave up 4 bases and J gave up 4 bases; unmatched junction bases: 6. The time point: baseline, week 1 (first vaccination visit). Sample treatment: pre-vaccination baseline after standard-of-care therapy. Method: immunoSEQ multiplex PCR; TCRdb's copy keeps in-frame clones and lacks some. The table shows approximately 100,000 clones, with 80% to 90% occurring only once. The V gene is TRBV19, the J gene TRBJ1-1; 10 nucleotides line up with TRBD1. This material consisted of PBMCs, taken from a glioma patient treated with radiotherapy, temozolomide or both. The clonotype was recovered from a woman in her fifties or sixties with glioma. The CDR3 here is CASSRQGASVTEAFF. The CDR3 nucleotides are TGTGCCAGTAGTAGACAGGGGGCCAGCGTCACTGAAGCTTTCTTT.